This T cell receptor beta chain was identified during a study of T-cell memory formation after mild COVID-19. This clonotype was recorded at least ten times. The germline gives CDR1 SGHTA, CDR2 FQGNSA. This CDR3 comprises 11 residues. V gave up 3 bases and J gave up 4 bases, with 4 bases separating them. cDNA libraries for TCR alpha and TCR beta, carrying sample barcodes and UMIs, came from 5'RACE with constant-segment primers. TCRdb fed the 5' RACE reads into MiXCR, producing one record per CDR3 protein. The data show about 57,000 distinct CDR3 sequences, with about 12% seen just once and around 25% held by the top ten.

This chain connects TRBV7-2 to TRBJ2-7, with D hard to call. The TCR sequence derives from a man aged 18 to 30 who had mild COVID-19 (a few samples of this study predate the infection). Cell type and time point are not known. Sequencing input: PBMCs or a T cell subset sorted from them (not recorded which). This CDR3 is CASSFAYEQYF. The CDR3 DNA is TGTGCCAGCAGCTTCGCGTACGAGCAGTACTTC.